The next 19 T cell receptor beta chains were all read from a single sample in a study of breast tumors, draining lymph nodes, adjacent tissues. Via MiXCR, TCRdb re-called the multiplex PCR reads, giving one row per CDR3 protein. The top ten clones hold around 4.5% of a sample with approximately 200,000 distinct CDR3 sequences, roughly 31% of them seen once. Breast cancer patients provided tissue from their axillary draining lymph nodes. Sequenced material: axillary lymph node tissue. Every receptor here comes from a female donor with breast cancer. Some clones in this sample may be carry-over from other donors' samples.

This clonotype appeared once. The CDR3 sequence: CATRTSGLETQYF. For the CDR3, the DNA is TGTGCCACCAGGACTAGCGGGTTAGAGACCCAGTACTTC. V usage is TRBV24-1 and J usage is TRBJ2-5; 10 nucleotides align to TRBD2. CDR1 is KGHDR and CDR2 is SFDVKD in the germline V gene. The CDR3 has 13 amino acids. Germline trimming cut 7 bases from V and 4 bases from J; bases unmatched to any gene: 2.

J is TRBJ1-5 and V is TRBV6-1; D remains ambiguous. Germline V gene lookup returns CDR1 MNHNS and CDR2 SASEGT. The CDR3 consists of 14 residues. V was pared by 7 bases and J by 4 bases, with 14 bases between. Here the CDR3 DNA reads TGTGCCAGCACCCCGGGCTGGAATAATCAGCCCCAGCATTTT. Translated, it gives CASTPGWNNQPQHF.

Note on this clonotype: This may come from a read error, since a much larger clone is one base off. V usage is TRBV19 and J usage is TRBJ2-7; TRBD2 agrees at 7 bases. There are 16 residues in the CDR3. The V gene's germline CDR1 is LNHDA and CDR2 SQIVND (reference sequence). This CDR3 is CGSSPVTGGIRYEQYF. The CDR3 nucleotides read TGTGGCAGTAGTCCGGTAACGGGGGGTATCCGCTACGAGCAGTACTTC.

This clonotype was observed many times. The chain joins TRBV20-1 to TRBJ2-1; possibly TRBD1 for D (6 bases). The CDR3 consists of 12 residues. Germline CDR1 DFQATT, CDR2 SNEGSKA (reference sequence). V lost 5 bases to trimming and J lost 7 bases, with 12 bases between them. CDR3 DNA: TGCAGTGCTCCGGATCAGGGGAATGAGCAGTTCTTC. It yields the protein CSAPDQGNEQFF.

V is TRBV29-1 and J is TRBJ1-6; TRBD1 matches 10 bases. The CDR3 loop spans 14 amino acids. The J segment lost 10 bases and the V segment lost 8 bases, leaving 11 bases of the junction unmatched. CDR1 SQVTM and CDR2 ANQGSEA come from the germline V gene. This CDR3 is CSYSHGTGESPLHF. CDR3 in DNA: TGCAGCTATTCGCACGGGACAGGGGAATCACCCCTCCACTTT. Based on the CDR3 plus reference TRBV29-1 and TRBJ1-6, the full variable domain is SAVISQKPSRDICQRGTSLTIQCQVDSQVTMMFWYRQQPGQSLTLIATANQGSEATYESGFVIDKFPISRPNLTFSTLTVSNMSPEDSSIYLCSYSHGTGESPLHFGNGTRLTVT.

The table lists this clonotype with many counts. The rearrangement uses TRBV19 and TRBJ1-5; D is unresolved. Germline V gives CDR1 LNHDA, CDR2 SQIVND (reference sequence). The V end lost 7 bases, the J end lost 0 bases, and 10 bases lay between the germline ends. The CDR3 is made up of 14 amino acids. CDR3 sequence (DNA): TGTGCCAGTACCCTGAAATATAGCAATCAGCCCCAGCATTTT. Its protein product is CASTLKYSNQPQHF.

The genes are TRBV25-1 and TRBJ1-6; D may be TRBD1 (5 bases). The length of the CDR3 is 15 residues. V lost 4 bases and J 9 bases, leaving 16 bases between the germline ends. From germline, CDR1 is MGHDK and CDR2 SYGVNS. The CDR3 loop is CASSASGQGGSPLHF. CDR3 sequence (DNA): TGTGCCAGCAGTGCTAGTGGCCAGGGCGGTTCACCCCTCCACTTT.

This chain connects TRBV12-5 to TRBJ1-5, with TRBD1 as a possible D gene (5 bases). The V end lost 9 bases, the J end lost 5 bases, and 29 bases lay between the germline ends. Germline CDR1 is LGHNT and CDR2 is FRNRAP. The CDR3 sequence is 18 residues long. This chain's CDR3 is CASCRDYPWGGNHQPQHF. CDR3 coding DNA: TGTGCTAGCTGCCGGGACTACCCTTGGGGGGGGAACCATCAGCCCCAGCATTTT.

The rearrangement joins TRBV5-1 to TRBJ2-2; no firm D call. Germline V gene lookup returns CDR1 SGHRS and CDR2 YFSETQ. V was trimmed by 5 bases and J by 1 base, leaving 12 bases between them. This CDR3 is 15 amino acids long. The CDR3 loop reads CASRNGPKNTGELFF. As DNA, the CDR3 is TGCGCCAGCAGAAATGGACCTAAGAACACCGGGGAGCTGTTTTTT. The full variable domain, in which reference TRBV5-1 and TRBJ2-2 provide the parts outside the CDR3, is KAGVTQTPRYLIKTRGQQVTLSCSPISGHRSVSWYQQTPGQGLQFLFEYFSETQRNKGNFPGRFSGRQFSNSRSEMNVSTLELGDSALYLCASRNGPKNTGELFFGEGSRLTVL.

The J gene is TRBJ1-1, the V gene TRBV5-8, with D hard to call. This CDR3 region has 15 residues. Germline V gives CDR1 SGHTS, CDR2 YDEGEE. Trimming shortened V by 3 bases and J by 2 bases, and 14 bases separated the two germline ends. The CDR3 DNA reads as TGTGCCAGCAGCTCCCAACCCACCGTAAACACTGAAGCTTTCTTT. This gives the protein CASSSQPTVNTEAFF.

This clonotype was observed at least ten times. V and J are TRBV2 and TRBJ2-1; 11 nucleotides line up with TRBD2. Germline assignment: CDR1 SNHLY and CDR2 FYNNEI. The CDR3 has 16 amino acids. V was clipped by 6 bases and J by 0 bases; unmatched bases: 4. CDR3 residues: CASRVAGGPSYNEQFF. The CDR3 coding sequence is TGTGCCAGCAGGGTAGCGGGGGGGCCCTCCTACAATGAGCAGTTCTTC.

In its sample, this clonotype was seen a few times. This could be a read error, since a much larger clone is one nucleotide away. The rearrangement joins TRBV10-2 to TRBJ2-7, with 10 positions matching TRBD1. Losses at the gene ends were 3 bases for V and 6 bases for J; bases not matched to a gene: 5. The germline V gene has CDR1 WSHSY and CDR2 SAAADI. The CDR3 has 14 amino acids. CDR3 bases: TGCGCCAGCAGTGAAGGGACAGGGGACTGCGAGCAGTACTTC. Its protein is CASSEGTGDCEQYF.

This clonotype showed up many times. The V call is TRBV7-9, the J call TRBJ2-5, with D possibly matching TRBD1 (6 bases). CDR1 SEHNR and CDR2 FQNEAQ come from the germline V gene (reference sequence). The CDR3 has 15 amino acids. The V gene lost 5 bases and the J gene lost 2 bases, with 15 bases spanning the gap. The CDR3 protein is CASSVSRDTQETQYF. The DNA of the CDR3 is TGTGCCAGCAGCGTTTCCCGGGACACTCAAGAGACCCAGTACTTC.

Ten or more counts support this clonotype. The genes are TRBV6-1 and TRBJ1-6; weak D call: TRBD1 (6 bases). Trimming removed 5 bases from V and 7 bases from J, with 15 bases in between. Germline V gene sequence: CDR1 MNHNS, CDR2 SASEGT. The CDR3 length is 15 residues. The CDR3 DNA sequence: TGTGCCAGCAGTAATACTGGCCAGGGGAATTCACCCCTCCACTTT. Its protein product is CASSNTGQGNSPLHF.

This clonotype was counted at least ten times. The chain's CDR3 is CSARDGNSPLHF. In DNA, the CDR3 is TGCAGTGCTAGAGATGGTAATTCACCCCTCCACTTT. V gene TRBV20-1 combines with J gene TRBJ1-6, with unresolved D. CDR1 and CDR2 (germline): DFQATT, SNEGSKA (reference sequence). This CDR3 is built from 12 residues. Deletions cut 0 bases from V and 6 bases from J, with 3 bases between.

This clonotype was detected a few times. The junction shows a germline mismatch at one end, possibly a read error. The V gene is TRBV6-5, the J gene TRBJ2-3, with D possibly being TRBD2 (6 bases). CDR1 is MNHEY, CDR2 SVGAGI, per germline. The length of the CDR3 is 13 residues. CDR3 nucleotides: TGTGCCAGCAGTCACTCATCGAGTCGGGAGCCGAGTTTT. This codes for CASSHSSSREPSF.

V is TRBV6-2 or TRBV6-3 and J is TRBJ2-7, with 7 nucleotides matching TRBD2. V lost 2 bases and J lost 4; bases outside the gene matches: 8. The germline gives CDR1 MNHEY, CDR2 SVGEGT. CDR3 length equals 15 residues. CDR3 in DNA: TGTGCCAGCAGTTACAAGGCTAGCGGAGGTTACGAGCAGTACTTC. Its protein product is CASSYKASGGYEQYF.

This clonotype was seen ten or more times. V gene TRBV27 combines with J gene TRBJ1-6; possibly TRBD1 for D (5 bases). CDR1 and CDR2 from the germline V gene are MNHEY and SMNVEV (reference sequence). V lost 3 bases and J lost 12, with 12 bases in between. The CDR3 covers 13 residues. The DNA for the CDR3 is TGTGCCAGCAGTTTCCGAGGGGCGCGACCCCTCCACTTT. Translation gives CASSFRGARPLHF.

V and J are TRBV7-9 and TRBJ1-2; D is possibly TRBD1 (5 bases). Trimming stripped 0 bases from V and 3 bases from J, with 23 bases between. The V gene's germline CDR1 is SEHNR and CDR2 FQNEAQ (reference sequence). The CDR3 has 19 residues. Here the CDR3 reads CASSLAGRGTGARDYGYTF. The CDR3 nucleotides are TGTGCCAGCAGCTTAGCGGGAAGAGGAACCGGGGCGAGGGACTATGGCTACACCTTC. Full variable domain (missing parts from reference TRBV7-9 and TRBJ1-2): DTGVSQNPRHKITKRGQNVTFRCDPISEHNRLYWYRQTLGQGPEFLTYFQNEAQLEKSRLLSDRFSAERPKGSFSTLEIQRTEQGDSAMYLCASSLAGRGTGARDYGYTFGSGTRLTVV.